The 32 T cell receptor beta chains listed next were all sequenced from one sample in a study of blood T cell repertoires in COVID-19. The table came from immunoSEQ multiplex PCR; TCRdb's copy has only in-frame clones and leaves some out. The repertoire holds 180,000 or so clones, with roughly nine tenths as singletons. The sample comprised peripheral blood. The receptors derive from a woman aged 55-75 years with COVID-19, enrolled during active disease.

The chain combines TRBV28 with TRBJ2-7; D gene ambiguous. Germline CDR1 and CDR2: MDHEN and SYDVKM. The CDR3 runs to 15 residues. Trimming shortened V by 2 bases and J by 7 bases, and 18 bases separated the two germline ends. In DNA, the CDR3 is TGTGCCAGCAGTTTAGGAGACCATCCGACGAGAGAGCAGTACTTC. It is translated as CASSLGDHPTREQYF.

The CDR3 sequence: CASSLTSGRFNEQFF. The CDR3 region has the DNA TGTGCCAGCAGCTTGACGAGCGGGAGGTTCAATGAGCAGTTCTTC. The chain is built from TRBV7-9 and TRBJ2-1; TRBD2 matches at 9 bases. CDR1 is SEHNR, CDR2 FQNEAQ, per germline (reference sequence). V trimming: 3 bases; J trimming: 6 bases; junction bases outside the gene matches: 6. CDR3 length: 15 amino acids.

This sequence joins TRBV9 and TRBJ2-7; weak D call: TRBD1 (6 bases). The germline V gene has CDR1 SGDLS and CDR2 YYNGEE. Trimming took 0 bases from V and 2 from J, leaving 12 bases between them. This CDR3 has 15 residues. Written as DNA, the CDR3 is TGTGCCAGCAGCGTAGGGCAGGGGAAGACCTACGAGCAGTACTTC. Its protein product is CASSVGQGKTYEQYF.

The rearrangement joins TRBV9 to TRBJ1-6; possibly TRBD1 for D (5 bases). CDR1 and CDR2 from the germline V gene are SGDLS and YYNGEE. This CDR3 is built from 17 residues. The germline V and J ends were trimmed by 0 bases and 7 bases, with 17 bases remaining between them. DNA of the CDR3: TGTGCCAGCAGCGTAGGGGGCAGGGTCCCTTGGAATTCACCCCTCCACTTT. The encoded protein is CASSVGGRVPWNSPLHF.

The CDR3 nucleotides read TGTGCCAGCAGCAAGGACAGGAACACTGAAGCTTTCTTT. Protein sequence: CASSKDRNTEAFF. The rearrangement uses TRBV6-5 and TRBJ1-1, with a tentative D call TRBD1 (6 bases). The CDR3 consists of 13 residues. Trimming stripped 6 bases from V and 1 base from J, with 9 bases between. Germline assignment: CDR1 MNHEY and CDR2 SVGAGI.

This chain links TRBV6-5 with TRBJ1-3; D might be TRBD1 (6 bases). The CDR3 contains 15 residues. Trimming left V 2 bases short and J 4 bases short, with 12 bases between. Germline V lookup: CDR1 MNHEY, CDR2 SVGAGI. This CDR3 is CASSYGQGRGNTIYF. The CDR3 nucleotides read TGTGCCAGCAGTTACGGGCAGGGGCGAGGAAACACCATATATTTT.

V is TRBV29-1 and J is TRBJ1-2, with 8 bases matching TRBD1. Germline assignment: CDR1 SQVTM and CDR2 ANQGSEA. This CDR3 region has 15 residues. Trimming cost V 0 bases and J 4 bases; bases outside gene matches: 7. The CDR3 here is CSVEDPGGVGYGYTF. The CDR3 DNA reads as TGCAGCGTTGAAGACCCAGGGGGCGTCGGCTATGGCTACACCTTC.

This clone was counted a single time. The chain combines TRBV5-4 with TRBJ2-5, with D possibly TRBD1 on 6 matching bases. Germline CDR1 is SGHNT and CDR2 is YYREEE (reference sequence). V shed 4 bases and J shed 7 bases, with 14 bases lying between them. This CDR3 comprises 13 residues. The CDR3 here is CASSATGWGTQYF. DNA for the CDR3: TGTGCCAGCAGCGCCACAGGGTGGGGGACCCAGTACTTC.

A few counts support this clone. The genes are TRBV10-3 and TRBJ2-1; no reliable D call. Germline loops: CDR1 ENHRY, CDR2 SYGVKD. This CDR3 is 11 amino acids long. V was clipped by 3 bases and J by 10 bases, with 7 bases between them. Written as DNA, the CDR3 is TGTGCCATCAGTGAATTGGCAGAGCAGTTCTTC. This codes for CAISELAEQFF.

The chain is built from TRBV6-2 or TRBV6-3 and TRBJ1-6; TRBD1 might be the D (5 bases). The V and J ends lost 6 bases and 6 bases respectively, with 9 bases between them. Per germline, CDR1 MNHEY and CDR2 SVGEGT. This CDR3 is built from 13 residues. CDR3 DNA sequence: TGTGCCAGCAGCCGCGGGGCTAATTCACCCCTCCACTTT. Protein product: CASSRGANSPLHF.

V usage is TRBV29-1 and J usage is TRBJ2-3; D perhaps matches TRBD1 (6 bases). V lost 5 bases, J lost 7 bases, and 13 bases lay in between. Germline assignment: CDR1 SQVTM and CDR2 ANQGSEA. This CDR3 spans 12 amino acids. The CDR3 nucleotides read TGCAGCGTTAGGGGGAGTCTATATACGCAGTATTTT. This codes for CSVRGSLYTQYF.

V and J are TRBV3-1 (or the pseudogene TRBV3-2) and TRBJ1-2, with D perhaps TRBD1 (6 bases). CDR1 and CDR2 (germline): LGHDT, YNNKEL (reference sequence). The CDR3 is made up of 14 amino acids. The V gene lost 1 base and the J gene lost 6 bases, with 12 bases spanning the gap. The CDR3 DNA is TGTGCCAGCAGCCAAGTGCAGGGGCAGGATGGCTACACCTTC. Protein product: CASSQVQGQDGYTF.

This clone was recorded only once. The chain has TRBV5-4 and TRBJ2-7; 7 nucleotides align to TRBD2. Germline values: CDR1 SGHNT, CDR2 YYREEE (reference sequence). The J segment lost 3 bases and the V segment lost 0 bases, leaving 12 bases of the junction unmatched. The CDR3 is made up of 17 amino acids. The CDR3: CASSLASSGYPDYEQYF. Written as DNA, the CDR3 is TGTGCCAGCAGCTTGGCGTCTAGCGGTTACCCCGACTACGAGCAGTACTTC.

As DNA, the CDR3 is TGTGCCTGGAGTGTTCTAGCGGTTGGCACAGATACGCAGTATTTT. It translates to CAWSVLAVGTDTQYF. The V call is TRBV30, the J call TRBJ2-3; 7 bases are shared with TRBD2. The CDR3 sequence is 15 residues long. With 0 bases clipped from V and 1 base from J, the junction kept 4 bases outside the gene matches. CDR1 and CDR2 (germline): GTSNPN, SVGIG (reference sequence). Variable domain in full (rest from reference TRBV30 and TRBJ2-3): SQTIHQWPATLVQPVGSPLSLECTVEGTSNPNLYWYRQAAGRGLQLLFYSVGIGQISSEVPQNLSASRPQDRQFILSSKKLLLSDSGFYLCAWSVLAVGTDTQYFGPGTRLTVL.

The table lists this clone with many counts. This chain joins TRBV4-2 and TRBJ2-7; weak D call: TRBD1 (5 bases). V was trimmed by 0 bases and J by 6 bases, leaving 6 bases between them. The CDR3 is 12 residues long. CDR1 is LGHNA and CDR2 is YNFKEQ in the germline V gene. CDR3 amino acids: CASSQDRVEQYF. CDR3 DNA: TGTGCCAGCAGCCAAGACAGGGTCGAGCAGTACTTC.

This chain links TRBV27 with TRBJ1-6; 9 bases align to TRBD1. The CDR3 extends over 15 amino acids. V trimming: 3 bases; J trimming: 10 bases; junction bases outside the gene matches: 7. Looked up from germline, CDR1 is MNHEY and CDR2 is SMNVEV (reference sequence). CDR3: CASSFAGQGNSPLHF. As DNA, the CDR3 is TGTGCCAGCAGTTTTGCGGGACAGGGTAACTCACCCCTCCACTTT.

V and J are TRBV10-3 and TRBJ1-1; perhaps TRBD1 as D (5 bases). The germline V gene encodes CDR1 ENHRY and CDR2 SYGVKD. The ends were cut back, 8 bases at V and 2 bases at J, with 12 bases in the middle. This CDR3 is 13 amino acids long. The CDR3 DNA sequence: TGTGCCATCGCCGATGACAGAAACACTGAAGCTTTCTTT. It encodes CAIADDRNTEAFF.

CDR3 sequence: CASSVTGEGETQYF. The CDR3 bases are TGTGCCAGTAGTGTCACAGGGGAAGGAGAGACCCAGTACTTC. This chain joins TRBV19 and TRBJ2-5; 7 bases agree with TRBD1. Germline CDR1 reads LNHDA; CDR2 reads SQIVND (reference sequence). This CDR3 region has 14 residues. V lost 5 bases and J lost 4; bases outside the gene matches: 7.

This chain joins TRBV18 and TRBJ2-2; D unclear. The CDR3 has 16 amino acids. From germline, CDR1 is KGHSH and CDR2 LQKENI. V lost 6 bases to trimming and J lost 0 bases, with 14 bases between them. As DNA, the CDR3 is TGTGCCAGCTCCCCTTTTGAGAGATCGAACACCGGGGAGCTGTTTTTT. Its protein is CASSPFERSNTGELFF.

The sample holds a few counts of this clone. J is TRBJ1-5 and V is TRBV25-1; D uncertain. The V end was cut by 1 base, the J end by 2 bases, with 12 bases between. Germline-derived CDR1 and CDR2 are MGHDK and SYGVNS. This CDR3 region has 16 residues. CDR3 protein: CASSESRGAGNQPQHF. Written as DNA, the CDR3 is TGTGCCAGCAGTGAATCGCGCGGCGCGGGCAATCAGCCCCAGCATTTT.

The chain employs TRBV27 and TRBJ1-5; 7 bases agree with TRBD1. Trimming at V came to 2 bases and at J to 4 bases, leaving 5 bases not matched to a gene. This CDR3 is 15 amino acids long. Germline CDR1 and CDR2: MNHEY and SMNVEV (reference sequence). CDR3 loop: CASSLSPGQNQPQHF. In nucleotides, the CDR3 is TGTGCCAGCAGTTTAAGCCCGGGACAGAATCAGCCCCAGCATTTT.

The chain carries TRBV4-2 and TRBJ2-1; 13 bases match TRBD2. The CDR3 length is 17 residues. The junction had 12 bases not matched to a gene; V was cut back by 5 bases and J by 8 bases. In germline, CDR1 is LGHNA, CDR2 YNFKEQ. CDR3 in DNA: TGTGCCAGCAGCTTGGGAGACGGGACTAGCGGGGATGATGAGCAGTTCTTC. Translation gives CASSLGDGTSGDDEQFF.

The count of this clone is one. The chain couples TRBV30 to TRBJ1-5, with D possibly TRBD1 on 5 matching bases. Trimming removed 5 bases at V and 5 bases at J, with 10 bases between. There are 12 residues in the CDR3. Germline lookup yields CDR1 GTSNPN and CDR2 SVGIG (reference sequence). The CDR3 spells CAWRGRDQPQHF. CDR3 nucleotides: TGTGCCTGGCGAGGCAGGGATCAGCCCCAGCATTTT.

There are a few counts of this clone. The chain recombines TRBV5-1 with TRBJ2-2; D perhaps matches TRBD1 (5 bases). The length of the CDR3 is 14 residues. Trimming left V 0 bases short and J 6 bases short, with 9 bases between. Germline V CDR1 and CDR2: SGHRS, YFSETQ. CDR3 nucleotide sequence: TGCGCCAGCAGCTTGGTCCAGGGTTCCGGGGAGCTGTTTTTT. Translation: CASSLVQGSGELFF.

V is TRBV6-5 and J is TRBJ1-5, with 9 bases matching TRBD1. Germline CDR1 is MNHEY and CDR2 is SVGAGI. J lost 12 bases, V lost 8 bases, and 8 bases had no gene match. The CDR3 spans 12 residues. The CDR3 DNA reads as TGTGCCAGCTTTCGGGACAGGGAGCTCCAGCATTTT. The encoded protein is CASFRDRELQHF.

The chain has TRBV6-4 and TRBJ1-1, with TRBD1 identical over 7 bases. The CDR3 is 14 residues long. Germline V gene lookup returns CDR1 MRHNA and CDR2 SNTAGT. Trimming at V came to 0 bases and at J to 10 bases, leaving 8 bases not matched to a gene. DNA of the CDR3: TGTGCCAGCAGTGACTCGCCAGGGGGAAAGGGAGCTTTCTTT. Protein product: CASSDSPGGKGAFF.

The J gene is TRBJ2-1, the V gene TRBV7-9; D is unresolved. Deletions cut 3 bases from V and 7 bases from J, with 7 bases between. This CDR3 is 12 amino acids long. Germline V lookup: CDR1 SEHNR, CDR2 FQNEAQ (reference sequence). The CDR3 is CASSFLANEQFF. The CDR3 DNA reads TGTGCCAGCAGCTTTCTGGCTAATGAGCAGTTCTTC.

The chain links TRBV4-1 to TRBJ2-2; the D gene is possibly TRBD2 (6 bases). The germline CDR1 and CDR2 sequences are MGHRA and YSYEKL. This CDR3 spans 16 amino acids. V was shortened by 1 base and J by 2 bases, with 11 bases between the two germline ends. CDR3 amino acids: CASSQALAHNTGELFF. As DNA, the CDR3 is TGCGCCAGCAGCCAAGCACTAGCTCACAACACCGGGGAGCTGTTTTTT.

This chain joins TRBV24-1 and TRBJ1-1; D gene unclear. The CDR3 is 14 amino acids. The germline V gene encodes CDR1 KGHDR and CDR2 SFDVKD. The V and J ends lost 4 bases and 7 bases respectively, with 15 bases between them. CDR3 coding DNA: TGTGCCACCAGTGAAGAAGGACGGGGAATTGAAGCTTTCTTT. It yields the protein CATSEEGRGIEAFF.

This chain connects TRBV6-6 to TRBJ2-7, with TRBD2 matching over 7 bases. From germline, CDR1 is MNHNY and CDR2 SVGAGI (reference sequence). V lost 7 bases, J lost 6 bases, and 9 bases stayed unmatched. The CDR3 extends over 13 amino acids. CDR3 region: CASTPSGGSEQYF. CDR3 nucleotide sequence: TGTGCCAGCACCCCTTCGGGGGGAAGCGAGCAGTACTTC.

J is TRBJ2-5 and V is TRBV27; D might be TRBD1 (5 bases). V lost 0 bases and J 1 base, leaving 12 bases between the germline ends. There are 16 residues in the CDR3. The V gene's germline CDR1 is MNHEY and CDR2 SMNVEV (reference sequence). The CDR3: CASSLSPWGTQETQYF. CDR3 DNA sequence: TGTGCCAGCAGTTTATCCCCTTGGGGCACCCAAGAGACCCAGTACTTC.

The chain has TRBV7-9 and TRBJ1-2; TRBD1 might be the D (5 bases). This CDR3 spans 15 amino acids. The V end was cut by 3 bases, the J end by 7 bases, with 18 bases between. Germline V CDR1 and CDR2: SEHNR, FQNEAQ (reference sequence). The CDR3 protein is CASSLSLGHSLGYTF. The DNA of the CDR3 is TGTGCCAGCAGCTTGAGTCTGGGGCACTCACTTGGCTACACCTTC.